Listed here are 21 T cell receptor beta chains from one sample, sequenced in a study of metastatic and nonmetastatic thyroid tumors. Each patient went into thyroid surgery without having received any treatment. With MiXCR, TCRdb reprocessed the PCR reads. The table shows over 25,000 clones, with roughly 4.2% occurring only once. Sequenced sample: blood. The receptors stem from a female donor with papillary thyroid cancer or a benign thyroid nodule (not recorded which). Some clones in this sample may be carry-over from other donors' samples.

About this clone: A much larger clone is a single base away; this may be a read error. The chain employs TRBV2 and TRBJ2-7; D may match TRBD1 or TRBD2 (6 bases each). Trimming cost V 4 bases and J 1 base, with 14 bases left between them. Germline V gives CDR1 SNHLY, CDR2 FYNNEI. CDR3 size: 15 residues. The CDR3 sequence is CASSVRQEGSYEQYF. For the CDR3, the DNA is TGTGCCAGCAGTGTCAGACAGGAGGGTTCCTACGAGCAGTACTTC.

The J gene is TRBJ2-3, the V gene TRBV19, with 7 positions matching TRBD2. The CDR3 covers 15 residues. Germline-derived CDR1 and CDR2 are LNHDA and SQIVND (reference sequence). V gave up 4 bases and J gave up 3 bases; unmatched junction bases: 7. DNA for the CDR3: TGTGCCAGTAGTACCCTTAGCGGGCTAACAGATACGCAGTATTTT. Its protein product is CASSTLSGLTDTQYF.

The chain links TRBV6-1 to TRBJ1-1; D call uncertain. Germline V gives CDR1 MNHNS, CDR2 SASEGT. V dropped 7 bases and J dropped 14 bases, with 23 bases sitting between them. The CDR3 contains 13 residues. This CDR3 is CASTGGVYTAAFF. The CDR3 DNA follows: TGTGCCAGCACGGGAGGAGTGTACACTGCAGCGTTCTTT.

This clone was seen ten or more times. V and J are TRBV5-4 and TRBJ2-1, with 10 positions matching TRBD1. CDR1 and CDR2 from the germline V gene are SGHNT and YYREEE (reference sequence). CDR3 length: 16 residues. Germline trimming cut 0 bases from V and 7 bases from J; bases unmatched to any gene: 7. In DNA, the CDR3 is TGTGCCAGCAGCTTGGAGTTTGGGACAGGGGAGAATGAGCAGTTCTTC. As protein: CASSLEFGTGENEQFF.

This clone was counted only a few times. Mismatch with germline at one junction end may stem from a read error. This chain links TRBV12-3 or TRBV12-4 with TRBJ2-7; D is perhaps TRBD2 (5 bases). The CDR3 length is 13 residues. CDR3 nucleotides: TGTGCCAGCAGACACGGGGAGCCCCACGACCAGGACTTC. Its translation is CASRHGEPHDQDF.

This clone was seen a few times. The chain couples TRBV10-2 to TRBJ2-3; a weak D match, TRBD2 (5 bases). CDR1 is WSHSY and CDR2 is SAAADI in the germline V gene. The CDR3 is 15 residues long. The V gene lost 6 bases and the J gene lost 2 bases, with 15 bases spanning the gap. DNA for the CDR3: TGCGCCAGCAGAGAATCAGCGGTTTTCACAGATACGCAGTATTTT. Translation gives CASRESAVFTDTQYF.

By sample share, this clone is medium-sized. The chain combines TRBV20-1 with TRBJ1-2, with D possibly being TRBD1 (6 bases). The CDR3 length is 15 residues. Trimming pared 6 bases from V and 1 base from J, leaving 18 bases between. Germline values: CDR1 DFQATT, CDR2 SNEGSKA (reference sequence). CDR3 sequence (DNA): TGCAGTGCCCCAGACCCTCGGGACATTAACTATGGCTACACCTTC. Protein sequence: CSAPDPRDINYGYTF.

This clone was seen many times. This could be a read error, since a much larger clone is one nucleotide away. This sequence joins TRBV7-2 and TRBJ1-5; 8 bases are a match to TRBD1. CDR1 is SGHTA, CDR2 FQGNSA, per germline. The CDR3 is 17 amino acids. CDR3 nucleotides: TGTGCCAGCAGCCCCTCGGTCGGGACAGGCCTCAATCAGCCCCGGCATTTT. This sequence encodes CASSPSVGTGLNQPRHF.

This clone was found many times. The chain is built from TRBV5-1 and TRBJ1-1; D unclear. V was cut by 0 bases and J by 0 bases, with 6 bases left in between. This CDR3 has 14 residues. Germline lookup yields CDR1 SGHRS and CDR2 YFSETQ. The CDR3: CASSLALMNTEAFF. The CDR3 DNA reads as TGCGCCAGCAGCTTGGCCTTAATGAACACTGAAGCTTTCTTT.

This clone appeared many times. The chain employs TRBV5-1 and TRBJ2-1; TRBD1 agrees at 11 bases. The J segment lost 7 bases and the V segment lost 7 bases, leaving 4 bases of the junction unmatched. The CDR3 is made up of 13 amino acids. Germline V gene data show CDR1 as SGHRS and CDR2 as YFSETQ. The chain's CDR3 is CASRTGGMNEQFF. DNA of the CDR3: TGCGCCAGCCGGACAGGGGGCATGAATGAGCAGTTCTTC.

This clone was counted many times. The V and J genes are TRBV25-1 and TRBJ1-1; a possible D gene is TRBD1 (5 bases). This CDR3 has 16 residues. Germline V CDR1 and CDR2: MGHDK, SYGVNS. Trimming stripped 1 base from V and 6 bases from J, with 18 bases between. The DNA of the CDR3 is TGTGCCAGCAGTGAATTGTCCGGGGGGGGGAGAGCTGAAGCTTTCTTT. This sequence encodes CASSELSGGGRAEAFF.

This clone appeared many times. The chain carries TRBV9 and TRBJ2-7; 7 nucleotides align to TRBD1. The CDR3 contains 15 residues. The V gene's germline CDR1 is SGDLS and CDR2 YYNGEE. Trimming cost V 4 bases and J 0 bases; bases outside gene matches: 7. The CDR3 nucleotides are TGTGCCAGCAGCAAAGGACAGGCGAGCTCCTACGAGCAGTACTTC. This sequence encodes CASSKGQASSYEQYF.

This clone was seen many times. A much larger clonotype is one base distant, so this may be a read error. The V call is TRBV5-1, the J call TRBJ1-1, with unresolved D. CDR3 size: 12 residues. Germline lookup yields CDR1 SGHRS and CDR2 YFSETQ. The CDR3 region has the DNA TGCGCCGGCAGCTTGGCTTCCTCTGAAGCTTTCTTT. It yields the protein CAGSLASSEAFF.

In its sample, this clone was seen a few times. The CDR3 does not end in the conserved phenylalanine or tryptophan, so this is likely a read error. No DNA is shown, since the ends of the CDR3 on it are uncertain; the CDR3 is the one TCRdb lists. V usage is TRBV27 and J usage is TRBJ2-7; TRBD1 is the table's D call and was not checked against the DNA. Termini included, the CDR3 measures 13 amino acids. The germline V gene encodes CDR1 MNHEY and CDR2 SMNVEV (reference sequence). This CDR3 reads CASSFGPGMEQYL.

This clone was counted at least ten times. This rearrangement joins TRBV5-4 to TRBJ1-2; TRBD1 might be the D (5 bases). With 1 base removed from V and 6 bases from J, the gap between germline ends came to 28 bases. CDR3 length equals 19 residues. Germline V gene lookup returns CDR1 SGHNT and CDR2 YYREEE (reference sequence). The CDR3 loop reads CASSLPRPEGYLEGDGYTF. In nucleotides, the CDR3 is TGTGCCAGCAGCTTGCCCCGCCCGGAGGGGTATTTGGAGGGAGATGGCTACACCTTC.

This clone was seen repeatedly, ten times or more. J is TRBJ2-1 and V is TRBV7-9, with no clear D. V lost 1 base and J 8 bases, leaving 6 bases between the germline ends. CDR1 is SEHNR, CDR2 FQNEAQ, per germline (reference sequence). The CDR3 is made up of 12 amino acids. This chain's CDR3 is CASSLDWHEQFF. The CDR3, as DNA: TGTGCCAGCAGCTTAGATTGGCATGAGCAGTTCTTC.

With regard to this clone: Because the CDR3's place on the DNA is in doubt, the DNA is left out and the CDR3 is given as listed by TCRdb. V and J are TRBV24-1 and TRBJ1-1; no check of the table's D call, TRBD1, against the DNA was made. The CDR3 is made up of 13 amino acids, end residues included. In germline, CDR1 is KGHDR, CDR2 SFDVKD. The CDR3 reads CATRDRWGTGSFF.

As to this clone: One junction end disagrees with the germline gene, perhaps due to a read error. The chain joins TRBV29-1 to TRBJ1-2; 9 nucleotides line up with TRBD1. This CDR3 has 15 amino acids. Germline assignment: CDR1 SQVTM and CDR2 ANQGSEA. In DNA, the CDR3 is TGTAGCGTTGAATGCCGGGGACAGGGAGACTATGGCTACACCTTC. This gives the protein CSVECRGQGDYGYTF.

In this sample, this clone turned up many times. The rearrangement links TRBV2 to TRBJ1-5, with D hard to call. Germline CDR1 reads SNHLY; CDR2 reads FYNNEI. CDR3 length: 14 amino acids. Between the trimmed V and J ends, which lost 1 base and 4 bases, there was a span of 8 bases. The CDR3 is CASSEDIFNQPQHF. CDR3 nucleotides: TGTGCCAGCAGTGAAGATATTTTTAATCAGCCCCAGCATTTT.

This clone has a handful of counts. A junction end diverges from the germline sequence, so it may reflect a read error. This chain joins TRBV6-1 and TRBJ2-3; 10 bases align to TRBD1. CDR3 length equals 14 residues. Germline CDR1 MNHNS, CDR2 SASEGT. CDR3 bases: TGTGCCAGCAGTCAGACAGGGGGCCCAGAGACGCAGTATTTT. Protein product: CASSQTGGPETQYF.

In its sample, this clone was seen many times. This chain joins TRBV7-3 and TRBJ2-7, with a weak D call TRBD1 (6 bases). V was clipped by 2 bases and J by 5 bases, with 13 bases between them. The CDR3 loop spans 14 amino acids. The germline V gene encodes CDR1 SGHTA and CDR2 FQGTGA. CDR3 bases: TGTGCCAGCAGCTTATACGGACAGTACAACGAGCAGTACTTC. Amino acid sequence: CASSLYGQYNEQYF.